These 22 T cell receptor beta chains share one sample of origin, sequenced in a study of blood T cells in healthy people across ages. Next came a second PCR, run for about 7 to 12 cycles, which used a sample-barcoded 5' primer along with a J-beta primer mix. TCRdb re-derived calls from the 5' RACE reads in MiXCR, one entry per CDR3 protein. The sample has 1.5 million to 2 million distinct CDR3 sequences; 40% to 55% are singletons. Input material: blood. Source of these receptors: a woman aged 40 to 50 in good health.

This chain links TRBV6-5 with TRBJ1-1; the match to TRBD1 covers 9 bases. The CDR3 consists of 14 residues. Germline assignment: CDR1 MNHEY and CDR2 SVGAGI. Unmatched junction bases numbered 12, after V lost 5 bases and J lost 11 bases. The CDR3 sequence is CASSRDGTGLGAFF. The CDR3 nucleotides read TGTGCCAGCAGTAGAGACGGGACAGGGCTTGGGGCTTTCTTT.

V is TRBV4-2 and J is TRBJ2-1, with D perhaps matching TRBD1 or TRBD2 (5 bases each). This CDR3 comprises 14 residues. The V and J ends lost 2 bases and 6 bases respectively, with 11 bases between them. CDR1 is LGHNA and CDR2 is YNFKEQ in the germline V gene. The CDR3 is CASSQTEGRNEQFF. The CDR3 bases are TGTGCCAGCAGCCAAACAGAGGGGCGCAATGAGCAGTTCTTC.

The CDR3 spells CASSLKGTSGGPSTDTQYF. The CDR3 nucleotides read TGTGCCAGCAGCTTGAAAGGGACTAGCGGGGGACCTAGCACAGATACGCAGTATTTT. The V and J genes are TRBV5-6 and TRBJ2-3; 14 positions agree with TRBD2. V shed 1 base and J 0 bases; nucleotides not matched to a gene: 7. CDR3 size: 19 residues. Per the germline V gene, CDR1 is SGHDT and CDR2 is YYEEEE.

The V gene is TRBV7-3, the J gene TRBJ2-3; D gene unclear. Germline assignment: CDR1 SGHTA and CDR2 FQGTGA. V was clipped by 4 bases and J by 5 bases, with 10 bases between them. The CDR3 is made up of 13 amino acids. The CDR3 region has the DNA TGTGCCAGCAGCTCCCCTCTTCAAGATACGCAGTATTTT. This codes for CASSSPLQDTQYF.

With regard to this clonotype: At one end, the junction sequence differs from germline, possibly due to a read error. V usage is TRBV5-1 and J usage is TRBJ2-1; unclear D gene. The CDR3 covers 16 residues. Germline V gene lookup returns CDR1 SGHRS and CDR2 YFSETQ. Here the CDR3 reads CASSQTLPSSYTEQFF. The CDR3 DNA follows: TGCGCCAGCAGCCAAACACTGCCGAGCTCCTACACTGAGCAGTTCTTC.

V and J are TRBV20-1 and TRBJ2-1; D is ambiguous. Germline values: CDR1 DFQATT, CDR2 SNEGSKA (reference sequence). The CDR3 has 12 amino acids. CDR3 nucleotide sequence: TGCATTGCCCAATCTACCTACAATGAGCAGTTCTTC. Translated: CIAQSTYNEQFF.

This chain links TRBV6-5 with TRBJ2-5; 7 nucleotides align to TRBD2. There are 14 residues in the CDR3. Unmatched junction bases numbered 3, after V lost 3 bases and J lost 2 bases. The germline V gene encodes CDR1 MNHEY and CDR2 SVGAGI. The CDR3 coding sequence is TGTGCCAGCAGTTATAGACTAGCTCAAGAGACCCAGTACTTC. This codes for CASSYRLAQETQYF.

V is TRBV28 and J is TRBJ1-2, with 10 nucleotides matching TRBD1. V shed 5 bases and J 6 bases; nucleotides not matched to a gene: 6. The CDR3 runs 14 residues. Germline V lookup: CDR1 MDHEN, CDR2 SYDVKM. Here the CDR3 DNA reads TGTGCCAGCAGTGCGCCCGGGACAGGGGATGGCTACACCTTC. Its protein product is CASSAPGTGDGYTF.

The sample holds many counts of this clonotype. The CDR3 protein is CSVGTGPYEQYF. CDR3 in DNA: TGCAGCGTTGGGACAGGTCCCTACGAGCAGTACTTC. This chain joins TRBV29-1 and TRBJ2-7; 7 bases match TRBD1. V lost 4 bases, J lost 2 bases, and 2 bases stayed unmatched. Germline CDR1 SQVTM, CDR2 ANQGSEA. The CDR3 has 12 residues.

This clonotype was recorded at least ten times. V usage is TRBV7-2 and J usage is TRBJ2-1; D may be TRBD2 (5 bases). Germline CDR1 reads SGHTA; CDR2 reads FQGNSA. The CDR3 spans 13 residues. V dropped 0 bases and J dropped 10 bases, with 10 bases sitting between them. CDR3 coding DNA: TGTGCCAGCAGCTTAGCGGGTTCGGGGGAGCAGTTCTTC. As protein: CASSLAGSGEQFF.

The gene calls are TRBV27 and TRBJ2-7; no clear D. TRBJ2-5 matches the DNA end more closely, so the J call is doubtful. This CDR3 is built from 15 residues. CDR1 MNHEY and CDR2 SMNVEV come from the germline V gene (reference sequence). In DNA, the CDR3 is TGTGCCAGCAGTTCCGACCAGCCAGGCGCGGAGACCCAGTACTTC. Translated, it gives CASSSDQPGAETQYF.

This clonotype was detected a few times. The CDR3 sequence: CASSVAGELFF. CDR3 nucleotide sequence: TGTGCCAGCAGCGTAGCCGGGGAGCTGTTTTTT. The V call is TRBV9, the J call TRBJ2-2, with D unclear. CDR3 length: 11 amino acids. CDR1 and CDR2 (germline): SGDLS, YYNGEE. V lost 0 bases to trimming and J lost 6 bases, with 0 bases between them.

The V and J genes are TRBV6-6 and TRBJ1-4; TRBD1 agrees at 9 bases. J was trimmed by 7 bases and V by 5 bases; bases with no gene match: 5. The germline V gene has CDR1 MNHNY and CDR2 SVGAGI (reference sequence). CDR3 length equals 14 residues. The CDR3 DNA reads as TGTGCCAGCAGTCGACAGGGGGGTAGTGAAAAACTGTTTTTT. Its protein is CASSRQGGSEKLFF.

This clonotype was seen just once. A junction end diverges from the germline sequence, so it may reflect a read error. For the CDR3, the DNA is TGTGCCGCCAGTGATTCCACCGGACCGGGTAGCACAGATACGCAGTATTTT. Amino acids: CAASDSTGPGSTDTQYF. The rearrangement uses TRBV24-1 and TRBJ2-3; D uncertain. The CDR3 has 17 residues. Germline values: CDR1 KGHDR, CDR2 SFDVKD.

A few counts support this clonotype. The rearrangement links TRBV4-1 to TRBJ2-1; 9 nucleotides line up with TRBD2. The CDR3 length is 19 residues. Germline assignment: CDR1 MGHRA and CDR2 YSYEKL. J gave up 0 bases and V 0 bases, and 9 bases lay outside the gene matches. The CDR3 bases are TGCGCCAGCAGCCAAGATGAGTTGAAAGCGGGGGGCTCCTACAATGAGCAGTTCTTC. Translating gives CASSQDELKAGGSYNEQFF.

This clonotype was found once. The V call is TRBV6-5, the J call TRBJ1-2; D perhaps matches TRBD1 (6 bases). This CDR3 spans 14 amino acids. Trimming took 5 bases from V and 2 from J, leaving 12 bases between them. Germline CDR1 reads MNHEY; CDR2 reads SVGAGI. CDR3 protein: CASSPDRWNYGYTF. CDR3 DNA sequence: TGTGCCAGCAGTCCCGACAGGTGGAACTATGGCTACACCTTC.

The gene calls are TRBV28 and TRBJ2-1; 10 nucleotides agree with TRBD2. Per the germline V gene, CDR1 is MDHEN and CDR2 is SYDVKM. The trim removed 0 bases at V and 8 bases at J, leaving 7 bases unmatched. CDR3 size: 16 residues. CDR3 amino acids: CASSLWGSGGFDEQFF. The CDR3 DNA reads as TGTGCCAGCAGTTTATGGGGTAGCGGGGGGTTCGATGAGCAGTTCTTC.

The V call is TRBV6-2 or TRBV6-3, the J call TRBJ1-2; no clear D gene. The CDR3 contains 12 residues. The V and J ends lost 10 bases and 4 bases respectively, with 13 bases between them. The V gene's germline CDR1 is MNHEY and CDR2 SVGEGT. As DNA, the CDR3 is TGTGCCACACAAAGGGATCCCTATGGCTACACCTTC. This encodes CATQRDPYGYTF.

This clonotype has only a few counts. The chain has TRBV7-2 and TRBJ2-7, with D perhaps TRBD2 (5 bases). This CDR3 contains 14 residues. The germline V and J ends were trimmed by 5 bases and 2 bases, with 13 bases remaining between them. Germline CDR1 is SGHTA and CDR2 is FQGNSA. For the CDR3, the DNA is TGTGCCAGCAGCGTCGGACTTGCCCCCTACGAGCAGTACTTC. This sequence encodes CASSVGLAPYEQYF.

This clonotype was observed a few times. The J gene is TRBJ1-2, the V gene TRBV25-1; D is uncertain. V lost 6 bases and J 6 bases, leaving 14 bases between the germline ends. CDR1 MGHDK and CDR2 SYGVNS come from the germline V gene. The CDR3 covers 13 residues. CDR3 bases: TGTGCCAGCAGGACGACCGGTGGCGATGGCTACACCTTC. Translated, it gives CASRTTGGDGYTF.

V is TRBV15 and J is TRBJ2-1; perhaps TRBD2 as D (7 bases). Germline CDR1 is LNHNV and CDR2 is YYDKDF (reference sequence). The CDR3 has 14 amino acids. V was shortened by 0 bases and J by 8 bases, with 11 bases between the two germline ends. The chain's CDR3 is CATSRDAGADEQFF. DNA for the CDR3: TGTGCCACCAGCAGAGATGCGGGGGCCGATGAGCAGTTCTTC.

A few counts support this clonotype. This chain connects TRBV6-1 to TRBJ2-1; D gene uncertain. The V gene's germline CDR1 is MNHNS and CDR2 SASEGT. The CDR3 has 14 residues. V lost 1 base and J 13 bases, leaving 17 bases between the germline ends. The CDR3 sequence: CASSEGAGPLAQFF. The CDR3 nucleotides are TGTGCCAGCAGTGAAGGGGCTGGTCCTCTCGCCCAGTTCTTC.